One sample yielded the 29 T cell receptor beta chains listed below, sequenced in a study of beta chain features in type 1 diabetes. Points from the study as a whole: Shortening that was moderate but significant affected the TCRB CDR3s of Type 1 diabetes patients in all four CD4+ subsets.

Isolated RNA was reverse transcribed in full, so expressed TCRB transcripts were sequenced. Only in-frame clones appear in the TCRdb table, and some are missing; sequencing was by immunoSEQ multiplex PCR. The data contain 310,000 or so clones, about 15% of them singletons. The antigens these receptors bind are not known. Sequenced input: naive CD4+ T cells from blood. These receptors came from a man aged 18 to 29 with type 1 diabetes.

This chain connects TRBV7-8 to TRBJ2-3, with 11 bases that match TRBD2. The CDR3 length is 17 residues. Trimming removed 5 bases from V and 2 bases from J; junction bases left unmatched: 9. Germline V gene data show CDR1 as SGHVS and CDR2 as FQNEAQ. CDR3 nucleotides: TGTGCCAGCAGCAAGGTAGCGGGAGGGCCCATCACAGATACGCAGTATTTT. Encoded protein: CASSKVAGGPITDTQYF.

The V gene is TRBV6-5, the J gene TRBJ1-6; 8 nucleotides agree with TRBD1. With V trimmed by 6 bases and J by 6 bases, 7 bases remained unmatched. This CDR3 has 15 amino acids. CDR1 is MNHEY, CDR2 SVGAGI, per germline. The DNA of the CDR3 is TGTGCCAGCAGACCTACAGGGGGAGGTAATTCACCCCTCCACTTT. This translates into CASRPTGGGNSPLHF.

The table lists this clone with a few counts. J is TRBJ1-5 and V is TRBV11-2; 7 bases line up with TRBD1. Germline V gene data show CDR1 as SGHAT and CDR2 as FQNNGV. This CDR3 comprises 15 residues. V lost 2 bases, J lost 9 bases, and 10 bases stayed unmatched. CDR3 amino acids: CASSLIGTDGGPQHF. DNA for the CDR3: TGTGCCAGCAGCTTAATAGGGACAGATGGTGGGCCCCAGCATTTT. The complete variable domain, with remaining parts taken from reference TRBV11-2 and TRBJ1-5, reads EAGVAQSPRYKIIEKRQSVAFWCNPISGHATLYWYQQILGQGPKLLIQFQNNGVVDDSQLPKDRFSAERLKGVDSTLKIQPAKLEDSAVYLCASSLIGTDGGPQHFGDGTRLSIL.

Only a few counts were recorded for this clone. The V call is TRBV11-2, the J call TRBJ2-4; D remains unclear. V dropped 1 base and J dropped 6 bases, with 13 bases sitting between them. The germline gives CDR1 SGHAT, CDR2 FQNNGV. The CDR3 loop spans 15 amino acids. CDR3: CASSLVSGSGNIQYF. The CDR3 DNA is TGTGCCAGCAGCTTAGTGTCCGGGTCGGGAAACATTCAGTACTTC.

The chain couples TRBV5-1 to TRBJ2-2, with TRBD2 matching over 13 bases. V shed 5 bases, J shed 1 base, and the junction held 8 bases outside the gene matches. Germline V gives CDR1 SGHRS, CDR2 YFSETQ. The CDR3 spans 18 residues. For the CDR3, the DNA is TGCGCCAGCAGTTGGGGACTAGCGGGATTAATGAACACCGGGGAGCTGTTTTTT. Protein sequence: CASSWGLAGLMNTGELFF.

This clone was seen a handful of times. The V call is TRBV19, the J call TRBJ2-1; D ambiguous. This CDR3 has 13 amino acids. V was cut by 5 bases and J by 4 bases, with 9 bases left in between. Per germline, CDR1 LNHDA and CDR2 SQIVND (reference sequence). Here the CDR3 DNA reads TGTGCCAGTAGTCCAAGGCGGTACAATGAGCAGTTCTTC. Its translation: CASSPRRYNEQFF.

This clone appeared a few times. V usage is TRBV12-5 and J usage is TRBJ2-7, with TRBD1 as a possible D gene (6 bases). The CDR3 is 13 amino acids. CDR1 and CDR2 from the germline V gene are LGHNT and FRNRAP. V dropped 3 bases and J dropped 4 bases, with 10 bases sitting between them. CDR3 residues: CASGLGGSYEQYF. The DNA for the CDR3 is TGTGCTAGTGGTTTAGGGGGTTCTTACGAGCAGTACTTC.

This clone was seen more than once but under ten times. The rearrangement joins TRBV28 to TRBJ2-7; D ambiguous. The CDR3 has 16 amino acids. Trimming removed 5 bases at V and 2 bases at J, with 19 bases between. The V gene's germline CDR1 is MDHEN and CDR2 SYDVKM. CDR3 sequence reads: CASSVSYLVRTYEQYF. The CDR3 region has the DNA TGTGCCAGCAGTGTGAGCTACCTCGTGAGGACCTACGAGCAGTACTTC.

In this sample, this clone turned up a few times. The rearrangement uses TRBV6-6 and TRBJ1-2, with 9 bases that match TRBD1. The ends lost 2 bases at V and 8 bases at J; junction bases unmatched: 6. Germline lookup yields CDR1 MNHNY and CDR2 SVGAGI (reference sequence). The CDR3 spans 14 residues. CDR3 sequence: CASSYEGQGGGYTF. CDR3 bases: TGTGCCAGCAGTTACGAGGGACAGGGTGGCGGCTACACCTTC.

This clone turned up a few times. The chain combines TRBV15 with TRBJ2-5; 11 nucleotides align to TRBD2. In germline, CDR1 is LNHNV, CDR2 YYDKDF (reference sequence). The length of the CDR3 is 14 residues. Trimming removed 4 bases from V and 4 bases from J; junction bases left unmatched: 2. The CDR3 is CATSISGGVETQYF. CDR3 nucleotide sequence: TGTGCCACCAGCATTAGCGGGGGGGTAGAGACCCAGTACTTC. Together with reference TRBV15 and TRBJ2-5, the CDR3 gives the full variable domain: DAMVIQNPRYQVTQFGKPVTLSCSQTLNHNVMYWYQQKSSQAPKLLFHYYDKDFNNEADTPDNFQSRRPNTSFCFLDIRSPGLGDTAMYLCATSISGGVETQYFGPGTRLLVL.

The chain carries TRBV18 and TRBJ1-1; D remains ambiguous. V lost 6 bases to trimming and J lost 5 bases, with 13 bases between them. This CDR3 region has 13 residues. Germline V gives CDR1 KGHSH, CDR2 LQKENI. The DNA for the CDR3 is TGTGCCAGCTCCTACGGGGAAACTACTGAAGCTTTCTTT. It specifies CASSYGETTEAFF.

Only a few counts were recorded for this clone. V and J are TRBV29-1 and TRBJ2-1, with TRBD1 matching 9 bases. V shed 6 bases and J 4 bases; nucleotides not matched to a gene: 7. In germline, CDR1 is SQVTM, CDR2 ANQGSEA. This CDR3 is 14 amino acids long. DNA for the CDR3: TGCAGCGTAGACTCCGGGACAGGGTACAATGAGCAGTTCTTC. Encoded protein: CSVDSGTGYNEQFF.

The V and J genes are TRBV30 and TRBJ1-5, with D possibly matching TRBD1 (5 bases). The V and J ends lost 3 bases and 9 bases respectively, with 18 bases between them. Germline CDR1 is GTSNPN and CDR2 is SVGIG (reference sequence). The CDR3 extends over 14 amino acids. The CDR3 loop is CAWRRKGAMSPQHF. As DNA, the CDR3 is TGTGCCTGGAGAAGGAAAGGGGCGATGTCGCCCCAGCATTTT.

The rearrangement links TRBV28 to TRBJ2-4; tentatively, D is TRBD2 (6 bases). The V end lost 2 bases, the J end lost 4 bases, and 21 bases lay between the germline ends. Germline assignment: CDR1 MDHEN and CDR2 SYDVKM. This CDR3 spans 18 amino acids. In DNA, the CDR3 is TGTGCCAGCAGTTTAAGCGTCCCGGGGGATATTTCAAAAAACATTCAGTACTTC. Protein sequence: CASSLSVPGDISKNIQYF.

The V and J genes are TRBV5-1 and TRBJ2-3; 9 positions match TRBD1. The CDR3 has 15 amino acids. The V gene end was trimmed by 7 bases and the J gene end by 1 base; junction bases not matched to a gene: 7. Germline-derived CDR1 and CDR2 are SGHRS and YFSETQ. CDR3 nucleotide sequence: TGCGCCAGCGGGATCCGGACAGGGGGCACAGATACGCAGTATTTT. Its protein product is CASGIRTGGTDTQYF.

This clone turned up a few times. This rearrangement joins TRBV28 to TRBJ1-5; the D gene is possibly TRBD1 (6 bases). Germline values: CDR1 MDHEN, CDR2 SYDVKM. This CDR3 contains 13 residues. DNA of the CDR3: TGTGCTACCGGGGCAGGGGCCTTTCAGCCCCAGCATTTT. It yields the protein CATGAGAFQPQHF.

This clone was seen only a few times. The genes are TRBV5-1 and TRBJ2-7, with 13 bases identical to TRBD2. This CDR3 is built from 16 residues. The germline gives CDR1 SGHRS, CDR2 YFSETQ. Losses at the gene ends were 0 bases for V and 5 bases for J; bases not matched to a gene: 5. The chain's CDR3 is CASSLDGLAGAHEQYF. The CDR3 coding sequence is TGCGCCAGCAGCTTGGACGGACTAGCGGGAGCCCACGAGCAGTACTTC.

The J gene is TRBJ2-7, the V gene TRBV9, with 7 nucleotides matching TRBD1. The CDR3 runs to 12 residues. The junction had 5 bases not matched to a gene; V was cut back by 4 bases and J by 7 bases. CDR1 is SGDLS, CDR2 YYNGEE, per germline. CDR3 coding DNA: TGTGCCAGCAGCATCCAGGACAGGGAGCAGTACTTC. This translates into CASSIQDREQYF. Full variable domain (remainder filled in from reference TRBV9 and TRBJ2-7): DSGVTQTPKHLITATGQRVTLRCSPRSGDLSVYWYQQSLDQGLQFLIQYYNGEERAKGNILERFSAQQFPDLHSELNLSSLELGDSALYFCASSIQDREQYFGPGTRLTVT.

This clone was detected only a few times. The gene calls are TRBV30 and TRBJ2-2; tentative D call: TRBD1 (6 bases). Germline V lookup: CDR1 GTSNPN, CDR2 SVGIG (reference sequence). The germline V and J ends were trimmed by 2 bases and 7 bases, with 23 bases remaining between them. The CDR3 has 17 amino acids. This chain's CDR3 is CAWSLNRGQRAGGELFF. The CDR3 DNA sequence: TGTGCCTGGAGTCTCAACCGAGGACAGAGGGCTGGCGGGGAGCTGTTTTTT.

This clone was observed a few times. The chain couples TRBV11-2 to TRBJ1-2; D uncertain. Germline V gives CDR1 SGHAT, CDR2 FQNNGV. The CDR3 length is 12 residues. V gave up 5 bases and J gave up 4 bases, with 8 bases separating them. The CDR3 here is CASSPDTYGYTF. For the CDR3, the DNA is TGTGCCAGCAGCCCAGACACCTATGGCTACACCTTC.

The rearrangement links TRBV7-9 to TRBJ2-1; 7 nucleotides line up with TRBD2. The V gene end was trimmed by 5 bases and the J gene end by 10 bases; junction bases not matched to a gene: 8. CDR1 and CDR2 (germline): SEHNR, FQNEAQ (reference sequence). The length of the CDR3 is 13 residues. CDR3 coding DNA: TGTGCCAGCAGCGTTATTCGGGGGGAGGAGCAGTTCTTC. Translation gives CASSVIRGEEQFF.

The chain joins TRBV19 to TRBJ1-5, with TRBD1 matching over 11 bases. V lost 6 bases and J lost 5; bases outside the gene matches: 9. Germline CDR1 is LNHDA and CDR2 is SQIVND (reference sequence). This CDR3 spans 16 amino acids. DNA of the CDR3: TGTGCCAGTAGAAAACCGGGACAGGGGGGTTATCAGCCCCAGCATTTT. It codes for CASRKPGQGGYQPQHF.

This clone was detected a few times. The V call is TRBV14, the J call TRBJ2-5; D perhaps matches TRBD1 (6 bases). Germline CDR1 reads SGHDN; CDR2 reads FVKESK. Trimming cost V 8 bases and J 2 bases, with 15 bases left between them. The CDR3 loop spans 14 amino acids. CDR3 loop: CASGVQGHQETQYF. The CDR3, as DNA: TGTGCCAGCGGGGTCCAGGGGCATCAAGAGACCCAGTACTTC.

This clone was detected a few times. CDR3: CASSQVRTSGGDPNERQFF. The DNA for the CDR3 is TGCGCCAGCAGCCAAGTCCGGACTAGCGGGGGGGACCCCAATGAGCGGCAGTTCTTC. This chain links TRBV4-1 with TRBJ2-1; 15 positions agree with TRBD2. Germline V CDR1 and CDR2: MGHRA, YSYEKL. V gave up 1 base and J gave up 12 bases; unmatched junction bases: 16. The CDR3 extends over 19 amino acids.

CDR3 sequence reads: CASSLGGGEQYF. For the CDR3, the DNA is TGTGCCAGCAGCTTAGGAGGGGGCGAGCAGTACTTC. This chain connects TRBV7-2 to TRBJ2-7, with D tentatively TRBD1 (6 bases). The CDR3 loop spans 12 amino acids. The germline CDR1 and CDR2 sequences are SGHTA and FQGNSA. V lost 1 base and J lost 6, with 7 bases in between.

Only a few counts were recorded for this clone. J is TRBJ2-7 and V is TRBV7-9; D might be TRBD1 (6 bases). CDR1 SEHNR and CDR2 FQNEAQ come from the germline V gene (reference sequence). There are 14 residues in the CDR3. V lost 1 base, J lost 6 bases, and 13 bases lay in between. As DNA, the CDR3 is TGTGCCAGCAGCTTAGAAGTCAGGGGCGGCGAGCAGTACTTC. It translates to CASSLEVRGGEQYF.

Only a few counts were recorded for this clone. The chain couples TRBV5-6 to TRBJ1-1; 8 bases map to TRBD1. The CDR3 has 14 residues. The V and J ends lost 4 bases and 0 bases, in that order; junction bases with no gene match: 2. Germline CDR1 reads SGHDT; CDR2 reads YYEEEE. The CDR3 nucleotides read TGTGCCAGCAGCCCGGACAGGGTGAACACTGAAGCTTTCTTT. Protein sequence: CASSPDRVNTEAFF. The full variable domain, rest sourced from reference TRBV5-6 and TRBJ1-1, is DAGVTQSPTHLIKTRGQQVTLRCSPKSGHDTVSWYQQALGQGPQFIFQYYEEEERQRGNFPDRFSGHQFPNYSSELNVNALLLGDSALYLCASSPDRVNTEAFFGQGTRLTVV.

This clone was detected only a few times. The V and J genes are TRBV15 and TRBJ2-7; TRBD2 matches at 10 bases. Germline CDR1 reads LNHNV; CDR2 reads YYDKDF (reference sequence). Germline trimming cut 1 base from V and 3 bases from J; bases unmatched to any gene: 3. The CDR3 is 15 residues long. The CDR3 is CATSRVLAGSYEQYF. In DNA, the CDR3 is TGTGCCACCAGCAGAGTACTAGCGGGAAGCTACGAGCAGTACTTC.

The chain joins TRBV28 to TRBJ1-3; the D gene is possibly TRBD1 (6 bases). This CDR3 comprises 14 residues. The V and J ends lost 6 bases and 0 bases respectively, with 9 bases between them. Germline loops: CDR1 MDHEN, CDR2 SYDVKM. The CDR3 DNA follows: TGTGCCAGCAGCCGGACAGCCTCTGGAAACACCATATATTTT. Its translation: CASSRTASGNTIYF.